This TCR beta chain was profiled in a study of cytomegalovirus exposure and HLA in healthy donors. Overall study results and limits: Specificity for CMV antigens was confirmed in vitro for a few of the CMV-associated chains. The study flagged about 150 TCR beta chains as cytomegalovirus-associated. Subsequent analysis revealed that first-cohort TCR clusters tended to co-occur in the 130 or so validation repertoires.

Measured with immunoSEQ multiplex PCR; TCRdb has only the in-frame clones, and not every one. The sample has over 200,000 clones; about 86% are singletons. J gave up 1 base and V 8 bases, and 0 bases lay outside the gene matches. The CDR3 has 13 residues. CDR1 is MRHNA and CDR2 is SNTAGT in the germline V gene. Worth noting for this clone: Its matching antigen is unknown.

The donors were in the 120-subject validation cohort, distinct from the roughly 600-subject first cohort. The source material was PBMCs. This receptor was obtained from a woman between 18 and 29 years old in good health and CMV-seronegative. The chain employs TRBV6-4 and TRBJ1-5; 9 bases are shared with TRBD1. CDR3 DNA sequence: TGTGCCAGCGACAGGGGGAGCAATCAGCCCCAGCATTTT. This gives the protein CASDRGSNQPQHF.